The 29 T cell receptor beta chains given below trace back to one sample, sequenced in a study of blood T cell repertoires in COVID-19. Only in-frame clones appear in the TCRdb table, and some are missing; sequencing was by immunoSEQ multiplex PCR. The sample has roughly 290,000 clones, roughly 85% seen once. The source material was PBMCs or T cells enriched from blood (not recorded which). These receptors all stem from a woman between 40 and 55 years old who had recovered from COVID-19.

This clone was seen only a few times. J is TRBJ2-7 and V is TRBV7-9, with 7 bases matching TRBD2. Germline CDR1 SEHNR, CDR2 FQNEAQ (reference sequence). The J segment lost 5 bases and the V segment lost 6 bases, leaving 10 bases of the junction unmatched. This CDR3 is 14 amino acids long. The CDR3 nucleotides read TGTGCCAGCAGACCAAGCGGGACCATTGACGAGCAGTACTTC. Translated, it gives CASRPSGTIDEQYF. Drawing the rest from reference TRBV7-9 and TRBJ2-7, the complete variable domain is DTGVSQNPRHKITKRGQNVTFRCDPISEHNRLYWYRQTLGQGPEFLTYFQNEAQLEKSRLLSDRFSAERPKGSFSTLEIQRTEQGDSAMYLCASRPSGTIDEQYFGPGTRLTVT.

The rearrangement uses TRBV6-1 and TRBJ2-3; D is unresolved. Germline lookup yields CDR1 MNHNS and CDR2 SASEGT. Trimming took off 1 base at V and 3 bases at J, with 8 bases between the two ends. The CDR3 sequence is 14 residues long. The CDR3 reads CASSEVYVTDTQYF. Written as DNA, the CDR3 is TGTGCCAGCAGTGAAGTGTATGTTACAGATACGCAGTATTTT.

This clone appeared once. The genes are TRBV7-9 and TRBJ1-2; possible D gene TRBD1, 6 bases. The V end was cut by 5 bases, the J end by 3 bases, with 13 bases between. CDR3 length: 14 residues. Germline CDR1 is SEHNR and CDR2 is FQNEAQ (reference sequence). CDR3 nucleotides: TGTGCCAGCAGCACTATGACAGGCGACTATGGCTACACCTTC. Translated: CASSTMTGDYGYTF.

This clone was detected a few times. This sequence joins TRBV28 and TRBJ2-7; a weak D match, TRBD1 (5 bases). The CDR3 runs to 12 residues. Trimming took 7 bases from V and 4 from J, leaving 11 bases between them. From germline, CDR1 is MDHEN and CDR2 SYDVKM. The CDR3 coding sequence is TGTGCCAGCAACAGTAGGGGATACGAGCAGTACTTC. Translating it yields CASNSRGYEQYF. The full variable domain, rest sourced from reference TRBV28 and TRBJ2-7, is DVKVTQSSRYLVKRTGEKVFLECVQDMDHENMFWYRQDPGLGLRLIYFSYDVKMKEKGDIPEGYSVSREKKERFSLILESASTNQTSMYLCASNSRGYEQYFGPGTRLTVT.

The gene calls are TRBV6-5 and TRBJ1-5; 8 positions agree with TRBD1. V dropped 9 bases and J dropped 1; count of bases not matched to a gene: 5. Germline V lookup: CDR1 MNHEY, CDR2 SVGAGI. The CDR3 has 14 residues. The CDR3 DNA is TGTGCCAGTCGACAGGGGTCAAGCAATCAGCCCCAGCATTTT. The encoded protein is CASRQGSSNQPQHF.

This clone came up a few times. This chain links TRBV28 with TRBJ2-7; possible D gene TRBD2, 5 bases. V was pared by 7 bases and J by 3 bases, with 16 bases between. Germline CDR1 MDHEN, CDR2 SYDVKM. The CDR3 spans 14 residues. In nucleotides, the CDR3 is TGTGCCAGCACGGCTGGCGGGCTTGGCTACGAGCAGTACTTC. This gives the protein CASTAGGLGYEQYF. Complete variable domain (other parts from reference TRBV28 and TRBJ2-7): DVKVTQSSRYLVKRTGEKVFLECVQDMDHENMFWYRQDPGLGLRLIYFSYDVKMKEKGDIPEGYSVSREKKERFSLILESASTNQTSMYLCASTAGGLGYEQYFGPGTRLTVT.

The chain carries TRBV4-3 and TRBJ1-3; a possible D gene is TRBD1 (6 bases). The CDR3 runs to 14 residues. Germline V gene data show CDR1 as LGHNA and CDR2 as YSLEER. Trimming removed 3 bases from V and 4 bases from J, with 10 bases in between. The CDR3 is CASSQPGQGNTIYF. The CDR3 region has the DNA TGCGCCAGCAGCCAGCCCGGACAGGGAAACACCATATATTTT.

The V gene is TRBV7-2, the J gene TRBJ2-2; 7 bases align to TRBD2. The CDR3 length is 14 residues. CDR1 is SGHTA and CDR2 is FQGNSA in the germline V gene. Trimming cost V 0 bases and J 6 bases; bases outside gene matches: 1. The chain's CDR3 is CASSLAGGAGELFF. In DNA form, the CDR3 reads TGTGCCAGCAGCTTAGCGGGAGGGGCCGGGGAGCTGTTTTTT.

The V call is TRBV10-3, the J call TRBJ1-1, with 8 positions matching TRBD1. J gave up 0 bases and V 4 bases, and 4 bases lay outside the gene matches. CDR3 size: 15 residues. CDR1 and CDR2 from the germline V gene are ENHRY and SYGVKD. The CDR3 coding sequence is TGTGCCATCAGTGGTAGGACAGGGTTGAACACTGAAGCTTTCTTT. Translation gives CAISGRTGLNTEAFF.

The rearrangement uses TRBV21-1 and TRBJ2-1; the table's D call TRBD1 went unverified against the DNA. TRBV21-1 is designated a pseudogene. This CDR3 is 15 amino acids long. The CDR3 sequence is CASSIAGPGVYEQFF. The CDR3 nucleotides read TGTGCCAGCAGCATAGCCGGGCCAGGGGTCTATGAGCAGTTCTTC.

The chain couples TRBV15 to TRBJ1-1; the match to TRBD1 covers 7 bases. After removal of 8 bases from V and 4 bases from J, the junction contained 7 bases not matched to a gene. The CDR3 is 13 amino acids. CDR1 LNHNV and CDR2 YYDKDF come from the germline V gene (reference sequence). CDR3 residues: CATRLDRATEAFF. The CDR3 region has the DNA TGTGCCACCCGGCTCGACAGGGCCACTGAAGCTTTCTTT.

This chain links TRBV5-3 with TRBJ1-2, with 8 bases that match TRBD1. TRBV5-3 is known as an ORF, though its function is uncertain. The V gene end was trimmed by 4 bases and the J gene end by 4 bases; junction bases not matched to a gene: 3. The CDR3 length is 13 residues. The DNA for the CDR3 is TGTGCCAGAAGCACGGACAGGGCCTATGGCTACACCTTC. It codes for CARSTDRAYGYTF.

The V gene is TRBV7-2, the J gene TRBJ2-7; the match to TRBD2 covers 15 bases. V was pared by 8 bases and J by 7 bases, with 3 bases of the junction left unmatched. This CDR3 spans 13 amino acids. Germline lookup yields CDR1 SGHTA and CDR2 FQGNSA. The chain's CDR3 is CASGLAGGGEQYF. The CDR3 DNA follows: TGTGCCAGCGGACTAGCGGGAGGGGGGGAGCAGTACTTC.

The table lists this clone with a few counts. The J gene is TRBJ2-7, the V gene TRBV2, with 10 bases that match TRBD1. CDR1 is SNHLY, CDR2 FYNNEI, per germline. The CDR3 has 17 residues. With V trimmed by 7 bases and J by 5 bases, 17 bases remained unmatched. CDR3 DNA: TGTGCCAGCACGCTATTTCAAGGGGGACAGGGGACGGACGAGCAGTACTTC. Translated, it gives CASTLFQGGQGTDEQYF. Together with reference TRBV2 and TRBJ2-7, the CDR3 gives the full variable domain: EPEVTQTPSHQVTQMGQEVILRCVPISNHLYFYWYRQILGQKVEFLVSFYNNEISEKSEIFDDQFSVERPDGSNFTLKIRSTKLEDSAMYFCASTLFQGGQGTDEQYFGPGTRLTVT.

On this clone: The same CDR3 can be traced to other DNA sequences in this sample. This chain joins TRBV5-1 and TRBJ1-2, with a weak D call TRBD1 (6 bases). V was pared by 0 bases and J by 8 bases, with 8 bases between. Germline values: CDR1 SGHRS, CDR2 YFSETQ. The CDR3 covers 12 residues. The CDR3: CASSLGQGGYTF. The DNA of the CDR3 is TGCGCCAGCAGCTTGGGCCAGGGGGGCTACACCTTC.

This sequence joins TRBV7-2 and TRBJ2-1; TRBD2 matches 10 bases. This CDR3 comprises 15 residues. V lost 2 bases, J lost 8 bases, and 6 bases stayed unmatched. Germline-derived CDR1 and CDR2 are SGHTA and FQGNSA. In nucleotides, the CDR3 is TGTGCCAGCAGCTTACGGCTAGCGGGAGCCTATGAGCAGTTCTTC. This codes for CASSLRLAGAYEQFF.

The rearrangement links TRBV28 to TRBJ1-2; no clear D gene. Germline assignment: CDR1 MDHEN and CDR2 SYDVKM. This CDR3 is 12 amino acids long. V was cut by 5 bases and J by 4 bases, with 8 bases left in between. The CDR3 DNA reads TGTGCCAGCAGTCTCCTCGGCTATGGCTACACCTTC. It specifies CASSLLGYGYTF.

The V gene is TRBV12-3 or TRBV12-4, the J gene TRBJ2-1; 10 nucleotides align to TRBD2. The CDR3 has 13 residues. V gave up 4 bases and J gave up 8 bases; unmatched junction bases: 2. The CDR3 reads CASSSSGRDEQFF. CDR3 sequence (DNA): TGTGCCAGCAGTTCTAGCGGGAGAGATGAGCAGTTCTTC.

This clone showed up many times. The chain joins TRBV4-1 to TRBJ2-3; TRBD2 matches 9 bases. V shed 0 bases, J shed 2 bases, and the junction held 9 bases outside the gene matches. The CDR3 has 18 amino acids. Germline CDR1 and CDR2: MGHRA and YSYEKL. In DNA form, the CDR3 reads TGCGCCAGCAGCCAAGATGGAGCTAGCGGGGAACTCACAGATACGCAGTATTTT. Amino acids: CASSQDGASGELTDTQYF.

The chain links TRBV28 to TRBJ2-3, with D perhaps matching TRBD2 (6 bases). This CDR3 comprises 12 residues. Germline CDR1 is MDHEN and CDR2 is SYDVKM. V lost 7 bases to trimming and J lost 8 bases, with 13 bases between them. CDR3 in amino acids: CASNLSGSTQYF. The CDR3 DNA reads TGTGCCAGCAACCTTAGCGGTAGTACGCAGTATTTT.

The genes are TRBV11-3 and TRBJ2-1, with 10 bases lining up with TRBD2. The J segment lost 5 bases and the V segment lost 5 bases, leaving 6 bases of the junction unmatched. In germline, CDR1 is SGHNT, CDR2 YENEEA. The length of the CDR3 is 15 residues. As DNA, the CDR3 is TGTGCCAGCAGCCCGGGACTAGCGAGAAACAATGAGCAGTTCTTC. Its protein product is CASSPGLARNNEQFF.

The count of this clone is one. The rearrangement uses TRBV6-2 or TRBV6-3 and TRBJ1-2, with 7 bases matching TRBD1. CDR1 and CDR2 (germline): MNHEY, SVGEGT. CDR3 length equals 16 residues. The ends lost 5 bases at V and 8 bases at J; junction bases unmatched: 17. For the CDR3, the DNA is TGTGCCAGCAGTACCGGGACCATAGGGGGCTCACGAGGCTACACCTTC. It is translated as CASSTGTIGGSRGYTF.

The rearrangement joins TRBV18 to TRBJ2-1; 12 nucleotides match TRBD2. The CDR3 is made up of 16 amino acids. CDR1 and CDR2 from the germline V gene are KGHSH and LQKENI. The junction had 6 bases not matched to a gene; V was cut back by 1 base and J by 8 bases. The CDR3 sequence is CASSPRLAGVKDEQFF. For the CDR3, the DNA is TGTGCCAGCTCACCACGACTAGCGGGAGTTAAGGATGAGCAGTTCTTC.

This rearrangement joins TRBV13 to TRBJ2-1; D is possibly TRBD2 (6 bases). Trimming shortened V by 5 bases and J by 5 bases, and 19 bases separated the two germline ends. CDR3 length: 16 amino acids. Germline V lookup: CDR1 PRHDT, CDR2 FYEKMQ (reference sequence). Here the CDR3 reads CASSRARLATNNEQFF. The CDR3, as DNA: TGTGCCAGCAGCCGGGCGAGGCTAGCGACTAACAATGAGCAGTTCTTC.

This rearrangement joins TRBV2 to TRBJ2-3; 12 bases agree with TRBD2. The CDR3 runs to 18 residues. Germline V CDR1 and CDR2: SNHLY, FYNNEI. The V and J ends lost 6 bases and 0 bases, in that order; junction bases with no gene match: 10. The CDR3 DNA is TGTGCCAGCAGCCAGAACCCGACTAGCGGGAGCAGCACAGATACGCAGTATTTT. The encoded protein is CASSQNPTSGSSTDTQYF.

This rearrangement joins TRBV19 to TRBJ2-2; TRBD2 aligns across 7 bases. This CDR3 is 14 amino acids long. V gave up 9 bases and J gave up 7 bases; unmatched junction bases: 11. Per the germline V gene, CDR1 is LNHDA and CDR2 is SQIVND (reference sequence). Here the CDR3 DNA reads TGTGCCAGCATACTAGCGCTAACCGACGGGGAGCTGTTTTTT. It specifies CASILALTDGELFF.

The chain has TRBV11-1 and TRBJ2-3; perhaps TRBD1 as D (5 bases). This CDR3 is built from 15 residues. Germline V gives CDR1 SGHAT, CDR2 FQDESV (reference sequence). With 2 bases removed from V and 5 bases from J, the gap between germline ends came to 14 bases. CDR3 protein: CASSLNGLGLDTQYF. CDR3 nucleotide sequence: TGTGCCAGCAGCTTAAACGGGTTGGGGCTAGATACGCAGTATTTT.

This rearrangement joins TRBV2 to TRBJ1-1; 8 nucleotides agree with TRBD1. In germline, CDR1 is SNHLY, CDR2 FYNNEI. This CDR3 has 14 residues. V was pared by 6 bases and J by 1 base, with 4 bases of the junction left unmatched. The CDR3 nucleotides read TGTGCCAGCAGAAAGGGACAGGAGAACACTGAAGCTTTCTTT. It specifies CASRKGQENTEAFF. The full variable domain, completed using reference TRBV2 and TRBJ1-1, is EPEVTQTPSHQVTQMGQEVILRCVPISNHLYFYWYRQILGQKVEFLVSFYNNEISEKSEIFDDQFSVERPDGSNFTLKIRSTKLEDSAMYFCASRKGQENTEAFFGQGTRLTVV.

V gene TRBV19 combines with J gene TRBJ2-1; 7 bases line up with TRBD2. This CDR3 region has 15 residues. Losses at the gene ends were 6 bases for V and 8 bases for J; bases not matched to a gene: 13. The germline V gene has CDR1 LNHDA and CDR2 SQIVND (reference sequence). The CDR3 DNA sequence: TGTGCCAGTAGCATCAGACTAGCTCTAGAGGATGAGCAGTTCTTC. Its protein product is CASSIRLALEDEQFF.